Listed below are T cell receptor beta chains from one sample, sequenced in a study of blood T cell repertoires in COVID-19. TCRdb's copy holds only in-frame clones and misses some; the assay was immunoSEQ multiplex PCR. The sample records 150,000 to 190,000 clones, around four fifths being singletons. The sample consisted of peripheral blood. Every receptor here comes from a woman aged 80 or over with acute or convalescent COVID-19. Each CDR3 is given with its conserved first and last residue. D genes are given only for firm matches. Rows may omit the clone size; those that give it use once, few, many or a size class.

clone size: .; V gene: TRBV28; D gene: .; J gene: TRBJ1-3; CDR3 length: 15; CDR3 DNA: TGTGCCAGCAAGGTAGGAGGTTCATCTGGAAACACCATATATTTT; CDR3 protein: CASKVGGSSGNTIYF
clone size: .; V gene: TRBV4-2; D gene: TRBD1; J gene: TRBJ1-4; CDR3 length: 15; CDR3 DNA: TGTGCCAGCCATACTACCGGGACAGCTAATGAAAAACTGTTTTTT; CDR3 protein: CASHTTGTANEKLFF
clone size: .; V gene: TRBV29-1; D gene: .; J gene: TRBJ1-4; CDR3 length: 13; CDR3 DNA: TGCAGCGTTGGACTATTGGATGGTGAAAAACTGTTTTTT; CDR3 protein: CSVGLLDGEKLFF
clone size: .; V gene: TRBV6-6; D gene: TRBD1; J gene: TRBJ2-7; CDR3 length: 13; CDR3 DNA: TGTGCCAGCACCGGACAGGGGATGGGGGAGCAGTACTTC; CDR3 protein: CASTGQGMGEQYF
clone size: .; V gene: TRBV7-2; D gene: .; J gene: TRBJ2-7; CDR3 length: 16; CDR3 DNA: TGTGCCAGCAGCTTAGGTAGCCCGGGTGATCCCTACGAGCAGTACTTC; CDR3 protein: CASSLGSPGDPYEQYF
clone size: .; V gene: TRBV6-1; D gene: TRBD1; J gene: TRBJ1-5; CDR3 length: 15; CDR3 DNA: TGTGCCAGCAGTGAAGCCGGGACAGGGTATCAGCCCCAGCATTTT; CDR3 protein: CASSEAGTGYQPQHF
clone size: .; V gene: TRBV19; D gene: TRBD1; J gene: TRBJ1-5; CDR3 length: 14; CDR3 DNA: TGTGCCAGTAGTATAGGGGGGACAGAGCAGCCCCAGCATTTT; CDR3 protein: CASSIGGTEQPQHF
clone size: .; V gene: TRBV5-6; D gene: .; J gene: TRBJ1-4; CDR3 length: 15; CDR3 DNA: TGTGCCAGCAGCAGTACAGGGAGTAGGGGCGAAAAACTGTTTTTT; CDR3 protein: CASSSTGSRGEKLFF
clone size: .; V gene: TRBV6-1; D gene: TRBD1; J gene: TRBJ1-2; CDR3 length: 17; CDR3 DNA: TGTGCCAGCAGTGAAGCGGGTTCGACAGGGGCAGTATACGGCTACACCTTC; CDR3 protein: CASSEAGSTGAVYGYTF
clone size: .; V gene: TRBV20-1; D gene: TRBD1; J gene: TRBJ1-1; CDR3 length: 11; CDR3 DNA: TGCAGTGCTGGGACAGGGGGCCAAGCTTTCTTT; CDR3 protein: CSAGTGGQAFF
clone size: few; V gene: TRBV7-7; D gene: TRBD2; J gene: TRBJ2-1; CDR3 length: 17; CDR3 DNA: TGTGCCAGCAGCTTAGCGGTAATAGCGGGAGGATCGGCTGAGCAGTTCTTC; CDR3 protein: CASSLAVIAGGSAEQFF
clone size: .; V gene: TRBV29-1; D gene: .; J gene: TRBJ2-1; CDR3 length: 12; CDR3 DNA: TGCAGCGTTGTAGAGACAGCGTACGAGCAGTTCTTC; CDR3 protein: CSVVETAYEQFF
clone size: once; V gene: TRBV25-1; D gene: TRBD1; J gene: TRBJ2-5; CDR3 length: 14; CDR3 DNA: TGTGCCAGCAGTGCCTCAGGGGGCAGGGGGACCCAGTACTTC; CDR3 protein: CASSASGGRGTQYF
clone size: .; V gene: TRBV5-8; D gene: .; J gene: TRBJ1-5; CDR3 length: 15; CDR3 DNA: TGTGCCAGCAGCTTGGAAGGAGGTACGGGGCAGCCCCAGCATTTT; CDR3 protein: CASSLEGGTGQPQHF
clone size: few; V gene: TRBV12-5; D gene: TRBD1; J gene: TRBJ2-3; CDR3 length: 15; CDR3 DNA: TGTGCTAGTGGCCCTGGACAGGGATCGGAAGATACGCAGTATTTT; CDR3 protein: CASGPGQGSEDTQYF
clone size: .; V gene: TRBV5-4; D gene: TRBD1; J gene: TRBJ1-1; CDR3 length: 13; CDR3 DNA: TGTGCCAGCAGCAGGGACAGTAACACTGAAGCTTTCTTT; CDR3 protein: CASSRDSNTEAFF
clone size: .; V gene: TRBV4-1; D gene: TRBD1; J gene: TRBJ2-1; CDR3 length: 17; CDR3 DNA: TGCGCCAGCAGCCAAGAGAGACAGGGTTCTTCTTGGAATGAGCAGTTCTTC; CDR3 protein: CASSQERQGSSWNEQFF
clone size: .; V gene: TRBV6-5; D gene: TRBD1; J gene: TRBJ1-2; CDR3 length: 14; CDR3 DNA: TGTGCCAGCAGCTTGCCCACAGGGGTAGGAGGCTACACCTTC; CDR3 protein: CASSLPTGVGGYTF
clone size: once; V gene: TRBV7-2; D gene: .; J gene: TRBJ1-2; CDR3 length: 15; CDR3 DNA: TGTGCCAGCAGCTTACAAAAGCGGTCCAACTATGGCTACACCTTC; CDR3 protein: CASSLQKRSNYGYTF
clone size: .; V gene: TRBV5-1; D gene: .; J gene: TRBJ2-7; CDR3 length: 15; CDR3 DNA: TGCGCCAGCAGCTTGTCGGACAGCCTCTCCTACGAGCAGTACTTC; CDR3 protein: CASSLSDSLSYEQYF
clone size: .; V gene: TRBV7-8; D gene: .; J gene: TRBJ1-1; CDR3 length: 15; CDR3 DNA: TGTGCCAGCAGCCCTATACCAGGGGCCGGCACTGAAGCTTTCTTT; CDR3 protein: CASSPIPGAGTEAFF
clone size: .; V gene: TRBV13; D gene: TRBD2; J gene: TRBJ2-2; CDR3 length: 16; CDR3 DNA: TGTGCCAGCAGCGCCACGGGACTAGTCTCCACCGGGGAGCTGTTTTTT; CDR3 protein: CASSATGLVSTGELFF
clone size: .; V gene: TRBV2; D gene: TRBD1; J gene: TRBJ1-5; CDR3 length: 14; CDR3 DNA: TGTGCCAGCAGCCAGGGACAGGGCAATCAGCCCCAGCATTTT; CDR3 protein: CASSQGQGNQPQHF
clone size: .; V gene: TRBV12-3/TRBV12-4; D gene: .; J gene: TRBJ2-2; CDR3 length: 12; CDR3 DNA: TGTGCCAGCCTTCTTAGGGGCGGGGAGCTGTTTTTT; CDR3 protein: CASLLRGGELFF
clone size: .; V gene: TRBV6-5; D gene: TRBD2; J gene: TRBJ2-7; CDR3 length: 15; CDR3 DNA: TGTGCCAGCAGCCGAAGCGGGAGCGATACCTACGAGCAGTACTTC; CDR3 protein: CASSRSGSDTYEQYF
clone size: .; V gene: TRBV5-8; D gene: .; J gene: TRBJ1-1; CDR3 length: 17; CDR3 DNA: TGTGCCAGCAGCTGGCAGGGGCTCCTTTGGGTGGACACTGAAGCTTTCTTT; CDR3 protein: CASSWQGLLWVDTEAFF